This T cell receptor (beta chain) was captured by sequencing in a study of T cells in Graves' hyperthyroidism and ophthalmopathy. This clonotype has a handful of counts. What it binds is not known. Using around 10 ml of fresh peripheral blood, PBMCs were prepared. Trimming took 3 bases from V and 1 from J; bases not matched to a gene: 13. The CDR3 runs 18 residues. The study, taken as a whole, reports: By a 13 V-J model, ophthalmopathy was set apart from stable hyperthyroidism. The blood repertoire included most of the expanded thyroid clonotypes above 0.001.

What was amplified from RNA transcripts were TCR beta CDR3 regions. HTBI primers were used for first-round RT-PCR of the TCR CDR3. TCRdb re-analysed the multiplex PCR reads in MiXCR, keeping a single row per CDR3 protein. The sample holds about 680,000 distinct CDR3 sequences, around 40% seen once. The chain employs TRBV12-3 or TRBV12-4 and TRBJ2-7, with TRBD2 matching over 9 bases. Sequenced: blood. The source is a woman in her 40s with Graves' hyperthyroidism. The CDR3 spells CASSLDGLASISSYEQYF. For the CDR3, the DNA is TGTGCCAGCAGTTTGGATGGACTAGCGTCGATTAGTTCCTACGAGCAGTACTTC.